The 10 T cell receptor beta chains listed next were all sequenced from one sample in a study of OX40 agonist ivuxolimab in advanced cancers. The assay was immunoSEQ multiplex PCR, and TCRdb's table has in-frame clones only and misses some. The sample lists tens of thousands of clones; about 94% were seen once. The sample in question was CD4+ or CD8+ T cells sorted from blood, obtained in a trial of the OX40 agonist ivuxolimab. The receptors were gathered from an adult with an advanced solid tumor such as melanoma, head and neck, liver or kidney cancer.

The CDR3, as DNA: TGTGCCAGCAGCCCCAGCTATGAGGGCTACGAGCAGTACTTC. This encodes CASSPSYEGYEQYF. The V call is TRBV5-4, the J call TRBJ2-7; D is possibly TRBD2 (5 bases). This CDR3 has 14 residues. The germline V gene has CDR1 SGHNT and CDR2 YYREEE (reference sequence). V was shortened by 4 bases and J by 3 bases, with 14 bases between the two germline ends. Together with reference TRBV5-4 and TRBJ2-7, the CDR3 gives the full variable domain: ETGVTQSPTHLIKTRGQQVTLRCSSQSGHNTVSWYQQALGQGPQFIFQYYREEENGRGNFPPRFSGLQFPNYSSELNVNALELDDSALYLCASSPSYEGYEQYFGPGTRLTVT.

The V call is TRBV19, the J call TRBJ2-7, with 9 positions matching TRBD1. The CDR3 extends over 16 amino acids. Looked up from germline, CDR1 is LNHDA and CDR2 is SQIVND (reference sequence). Trimming took 3 bases from V and 1 from J; bases not matched to a gene: 7. The DNA for the CDR3 is TGTGCCAGTAGTATGGGTTGGGGACAGGGTTCCTACGAGCAGTACTTC. The encoded protein is CASSMGWGQGSYEQYF.

This clone has a single count. The J gene is TRBJ2-7, the V gene TRBV28; 9 bases map to TRBD1. After removal of 4 bases from V and 0 bases from J, the junction contained 4 bases not matched to a gene. Germline CDR1 MDHEN, CDR2 SYDVKM. The CDR3 has 15 residues. The CDR3 DNA follows: TGTGCCAGCAGTTCAGGACAGGGGATCTCCTACGAGCAGTACTTC. This codes for CASSSGQGISYEQYF.

This rearrangement joins TRBV11-2 to TRBJ2-7; 10 bases agree with TRBD1. The CDR3 extends over 17 amino acids. CDR1 and CDR2 from the germline V gene are SGHAT and FQNNGV. Trimming removed 1 base from V and 3 bases from J; junction bases left unmatched: 9. CDR3 residues: CASSLGAFWDRGYEQYF. CDR3 coding DNA: TGTGCCAGCAGCTTAGGAGCGTTCTGGGACAGGGGCTACGAGCAGTACTTC.

The chain is built from TRBV4-1 and TRBJ1-1; D unresolved. The CDR3 covers 14 residues. V lost 4 bases to trimming and J lost 2 bases, with 11 bases between them. The germline gives CDR1 MGHRA, CDR2 YSYEKL. For the CDR3, the DNA is TGCGCCAGCAGCCTAACAGAGTCTAACACTGAAGCTTTCTTT. Translated: CASSLTESNTEAFF.

The chain carries TRBV30 and TRBJ2-5; 7 bases line up with TRBD2. The germline gives CDR1 GTSNPN, CDR2 SVGIG (reference sequence). J lost 5 bases, V lost 0 bases, and 3 bases had no gene match. This CDR3 spans 13 amino acids. This CDR3 is CAWSVSRGETQYF. CDR3 in DNA: TGTGCCTGGAGTGTGTCGCGGGGGGAGACCCAGTACTTC.

The rearrangement joins TRBV11-3 to TRBJ1-3; a possible D gene is TRBD1 (6 bases). The CDR3 length is 14 residues. CDR1 and CDR2 from the germline V gene are SGHNT and YENEEA. V was clipped by 1 base and J by 2 bases, with 6 bases between them. In nucleotides, the CDR3 is TGTGCCAGCAGCTTAGCAGGGGCTGGAAACACCATATATTTT. It translates to CASSLAGAGNTIYF.

This clone was seen a single time. The chain uses TRBV27 and TRBJ2-5, with TRBD2 matching over 10 bases. The assigned J gene may be wrong: the sequence end matches TRBJ2-7 better. Germline V gene lookup returns CDR1 MNHEY and CDR2 SMNVEV (reference sequence). The CDR3 is 19 amino acids. CDR3 nucleotides: TGTGCCAGCAGCACCTCATCCGTGGCTAGCGGGAGTCTCAACTACGAGCAGTACTTC. It is translated as CASSTSSVASGSLNYEQYF.

This clone has only one observation. The chain links TRBV19 to TRBJ2-1; D is perhaps TRBD1 or TRBD2 (5 bases each). With 5 bases removed from V and 3 bases from J, the gap between germline ends came to 11 bases. Germline assignment: CDR1 LNHDA and CDR2 SQIVND (reference sequence). The CDR3 has 14 residues. The CDR3 DNA reads as TGTGCCAGTAGTCAGAGGGGCCGCTACAATGAGCAGTTCTTC. Its protein product is CASSQRGRYNEQFF. The full variable domain, rest sourced from reference TRBV19 and TRBJ2-1, is DGGITQSPKYLFRKEGQNVTLSCEQNLNHDAMYWYRQDPGQGLRLIYYSQIVNDFQKGDIAEGYSVSREKKESFPLTVTSAQKNPTAFYLCASSQRGRYNEQFFGPGTRLTVL.

This sequence joins TRBV9 and TRBJ2-3; no clear D. This CDR3 spans 14 amino acids. The ends were cut back, 0 bases at V and 2 bases at J, with 7 bases in the middle. Germline lookup yields CDR1 SGDLS and CDR2 YYNGEE. The CDR3 here is CASSVEPLTDTQYF. The CDR3 bases are TGTGCCAGCAGCGTAGAACCCCTCACAGATACGCAGTATTTT.